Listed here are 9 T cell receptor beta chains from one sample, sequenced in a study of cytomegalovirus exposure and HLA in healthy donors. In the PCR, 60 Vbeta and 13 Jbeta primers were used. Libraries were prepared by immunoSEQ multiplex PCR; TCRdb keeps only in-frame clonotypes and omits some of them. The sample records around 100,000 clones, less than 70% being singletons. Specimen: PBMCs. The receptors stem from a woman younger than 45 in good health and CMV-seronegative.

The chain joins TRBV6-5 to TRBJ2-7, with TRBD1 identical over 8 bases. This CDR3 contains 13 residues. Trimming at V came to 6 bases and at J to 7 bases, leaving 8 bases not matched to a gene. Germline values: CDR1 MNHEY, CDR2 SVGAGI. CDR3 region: CASSPDRVSEQYF. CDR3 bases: TGTGCCAGCAGCCCGGACAGGGTCAGTGAGCAGTACTTC.

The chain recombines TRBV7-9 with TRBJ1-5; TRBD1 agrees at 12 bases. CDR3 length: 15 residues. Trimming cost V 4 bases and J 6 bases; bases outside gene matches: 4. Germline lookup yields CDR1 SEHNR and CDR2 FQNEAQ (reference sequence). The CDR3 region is CASSSGTGGIQPQHF. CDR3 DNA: TGTGCCAGCAGCTCGGGGACAGGGGGCATTCAGCCCCAGCATTTT.

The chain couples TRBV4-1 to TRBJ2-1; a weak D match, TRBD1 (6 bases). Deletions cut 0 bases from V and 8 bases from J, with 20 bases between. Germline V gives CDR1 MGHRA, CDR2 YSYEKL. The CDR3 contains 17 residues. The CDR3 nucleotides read TGCGCCAGCAGCCAAGAAGAAGGGAGAGGTTGGGGGCATGAGCAGTTCTTC. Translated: CASSQEEGRGWGHEQFF.

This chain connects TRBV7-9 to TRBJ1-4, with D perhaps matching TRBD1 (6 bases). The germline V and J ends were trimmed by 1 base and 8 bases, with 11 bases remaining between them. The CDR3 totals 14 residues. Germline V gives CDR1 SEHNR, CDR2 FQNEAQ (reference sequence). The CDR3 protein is CASSLVQGLEKLFF. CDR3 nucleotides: TGTGCCAGCAGCTTAGTTCAGGGGTTGGAAAAACTGTTTTTT.

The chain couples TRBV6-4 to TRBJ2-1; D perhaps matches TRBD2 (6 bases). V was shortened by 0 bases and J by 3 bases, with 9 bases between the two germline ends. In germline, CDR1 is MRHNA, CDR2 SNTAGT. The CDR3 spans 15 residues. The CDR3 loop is CASSDSEAGYNEQFF. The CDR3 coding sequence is TGTGCCAGCAGTGACTCTGAAGCGGGCTACAATGAGCAGTTCTTC.

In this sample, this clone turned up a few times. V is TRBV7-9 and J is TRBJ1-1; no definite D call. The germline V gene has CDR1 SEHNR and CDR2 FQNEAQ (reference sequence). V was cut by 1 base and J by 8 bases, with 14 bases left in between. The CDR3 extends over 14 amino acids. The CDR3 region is CASSLVFGGSEAFF. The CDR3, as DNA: TGTGCCAGCAGCTTAGTTTTTGGAGGCAGCGAAGCTTTCTTT.

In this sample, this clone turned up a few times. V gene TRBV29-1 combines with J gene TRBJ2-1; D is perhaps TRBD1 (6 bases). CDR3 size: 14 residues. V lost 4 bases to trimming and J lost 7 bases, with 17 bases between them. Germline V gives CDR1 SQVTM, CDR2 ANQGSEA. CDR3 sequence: CSVVVLGGTNEQFF. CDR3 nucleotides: TGCAGCGTTGTTGTCCTAGGGGGTACGAATGAGCAGTTCTTC.

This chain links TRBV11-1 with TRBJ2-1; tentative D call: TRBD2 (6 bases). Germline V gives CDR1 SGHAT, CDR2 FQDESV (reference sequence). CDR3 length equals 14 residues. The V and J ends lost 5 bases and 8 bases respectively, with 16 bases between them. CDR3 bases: TGTGCCAGCAGCCCCCGACTAGTACGGGATGAGCAGTTCTTC. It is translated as CASSPRLVRDEQFF.

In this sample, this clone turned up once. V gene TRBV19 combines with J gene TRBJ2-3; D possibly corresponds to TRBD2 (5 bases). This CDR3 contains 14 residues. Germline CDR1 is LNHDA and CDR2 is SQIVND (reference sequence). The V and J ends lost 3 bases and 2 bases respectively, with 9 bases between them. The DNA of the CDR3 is TGTGCCAGTAGTATCCGGGATTTCACAGATACGCAGTATTTT. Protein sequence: CASSIRDFTDTQYF.